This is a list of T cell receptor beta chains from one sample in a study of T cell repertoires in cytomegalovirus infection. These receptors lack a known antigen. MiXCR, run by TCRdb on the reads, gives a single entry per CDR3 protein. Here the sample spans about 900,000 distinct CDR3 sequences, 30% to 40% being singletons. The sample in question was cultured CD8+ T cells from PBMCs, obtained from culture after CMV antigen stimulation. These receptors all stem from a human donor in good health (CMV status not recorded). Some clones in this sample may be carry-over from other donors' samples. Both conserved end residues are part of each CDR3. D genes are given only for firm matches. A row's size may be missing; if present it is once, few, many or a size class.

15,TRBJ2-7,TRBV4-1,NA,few,TGCGCCAGCAGCCCAAGTACGACGCCGCGGGACGAGCAGTACTTC,CASSPSTTPRDEQYF
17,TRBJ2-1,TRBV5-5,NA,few,TGTGCCAGCAGCCCCACTACCCTTGACACCTTCGACAATGAGCAGTTCTTC,CASSPTTLDTFDNEQFF
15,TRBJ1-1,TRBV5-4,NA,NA,TGTGCCAACAGCGGGAGGGGGGCTGAGAACACTGAAGCTTTCTTT,CANSGRGAENTEAFF
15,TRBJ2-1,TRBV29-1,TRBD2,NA,TGCAGCGTTGAAGGGGCTAGCGGGGGGTACAATGAGCAGTTCTTC,CSVEGASGGYNEQFF
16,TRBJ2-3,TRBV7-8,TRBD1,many,TGTGCCAGCAGCTTTACAGGGGGTCGGGGCACAGATACGCAGTATTTT,CASSFTGGRGTDTQYF
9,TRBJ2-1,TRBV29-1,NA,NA,TGCAGCGTTGGAGGGGATCAGTTCTTC,CSVGGDQFF
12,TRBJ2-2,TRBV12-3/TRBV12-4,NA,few,TGTGCCAGCTTAACAGGCACCGGGGAGCTGTTTTTT,CASLTGTGELFF
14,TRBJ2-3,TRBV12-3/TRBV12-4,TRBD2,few,TGTGCCAGCAGTTCCCTAGCGGGGCGGCATACGCAGTATTTT,CASSSLAGRHTQYF
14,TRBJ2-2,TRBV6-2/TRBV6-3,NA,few,TGTGCCAGCAATGGACAGAAGAACACCGGGGAGCTGTTTTTT,CASNGQKNTGELFF
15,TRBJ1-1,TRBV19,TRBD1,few,TGTGCCACCTCCTCCGGGACAGGGCTATACACTGAAGCTTTCTTT,CATSSGTGLYTEAFF